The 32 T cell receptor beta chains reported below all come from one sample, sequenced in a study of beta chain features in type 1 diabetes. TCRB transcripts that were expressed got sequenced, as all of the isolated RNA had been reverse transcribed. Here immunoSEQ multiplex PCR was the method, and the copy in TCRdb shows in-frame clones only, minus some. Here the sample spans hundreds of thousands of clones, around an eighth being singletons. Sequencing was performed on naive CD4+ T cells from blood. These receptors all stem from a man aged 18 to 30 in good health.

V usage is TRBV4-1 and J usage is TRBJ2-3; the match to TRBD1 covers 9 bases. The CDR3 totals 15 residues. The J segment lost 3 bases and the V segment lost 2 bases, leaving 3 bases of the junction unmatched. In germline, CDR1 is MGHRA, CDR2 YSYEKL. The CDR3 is CASSQPGQGTDTQYF. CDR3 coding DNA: TGCGCCAGCAGCCAACCTGGACAGGGGACAGATACGCAGTATTTT.

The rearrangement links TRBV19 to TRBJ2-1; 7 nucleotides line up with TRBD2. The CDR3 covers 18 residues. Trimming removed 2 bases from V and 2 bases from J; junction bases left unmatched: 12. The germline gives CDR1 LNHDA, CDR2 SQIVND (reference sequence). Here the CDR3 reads CASSIMAREGLAYNEQFF. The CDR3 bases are TGTGCCAGTAGTATAATGGCTCGGGAAGGACTAGCCTACAATGAGCAGTTCTTC.

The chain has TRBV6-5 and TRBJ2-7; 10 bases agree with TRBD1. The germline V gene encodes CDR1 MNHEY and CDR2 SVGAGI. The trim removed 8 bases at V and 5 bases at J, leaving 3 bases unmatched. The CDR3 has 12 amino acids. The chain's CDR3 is CASLGQGDEQYF. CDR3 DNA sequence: TGTGCCAGCCTTGGACAGGGGGACGAGCAGTACTTC.

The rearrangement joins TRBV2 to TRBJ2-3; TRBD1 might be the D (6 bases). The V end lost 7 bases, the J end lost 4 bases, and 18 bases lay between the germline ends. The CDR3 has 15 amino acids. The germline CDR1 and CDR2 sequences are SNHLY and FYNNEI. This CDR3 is CASNPQGLEADTQYF. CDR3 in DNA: TGTGCCAGCAATCCACAGGGTTTAGAAGCAGATACGCAGTATTTT.

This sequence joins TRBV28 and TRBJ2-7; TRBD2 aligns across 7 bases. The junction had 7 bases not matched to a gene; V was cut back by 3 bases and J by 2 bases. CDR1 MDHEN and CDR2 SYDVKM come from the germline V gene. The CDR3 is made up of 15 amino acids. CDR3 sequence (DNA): TGTGCCAGCAGTTTGCGACCGGGACTACCCTACGAGCAGTACTTC. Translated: CASSLRPGLPYEQYF.

The CDR3 reads CSVGDYNYGYTF. In nucleotides, the CDR3 is TGCAGCGTCGGGGATTATAACTATGGCTACACCTTC. The rearrangement joins TRBV29-1 to TRBJ1-2; D is uncertain. Germline assignment: CDR1 SQVTM and CDR2 ANQGSEA. The CDR3 is 12 amino acids. V lost 6 bases, J lost 1 base, and 9 bases lay in between.

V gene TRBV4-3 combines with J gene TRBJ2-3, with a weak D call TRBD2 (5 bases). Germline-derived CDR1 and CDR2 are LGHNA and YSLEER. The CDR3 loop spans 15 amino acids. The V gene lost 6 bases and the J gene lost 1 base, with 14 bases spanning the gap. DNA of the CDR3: TGCGCCAGCAGACGGGGTTTGGCTGGCACAGATACGCAGTATTTT. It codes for CASRRGLAGTDTQYF.

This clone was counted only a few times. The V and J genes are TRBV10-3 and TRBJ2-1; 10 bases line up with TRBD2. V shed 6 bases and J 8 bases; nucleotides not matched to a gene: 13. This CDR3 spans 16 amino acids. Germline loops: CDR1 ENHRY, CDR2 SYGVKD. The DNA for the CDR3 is TGTGCCATCAGACCCTCCCTAGCGGGAGAGGAGTATGAGCAGTTCTTC. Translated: CAIRPSLAGEEYEQFF.

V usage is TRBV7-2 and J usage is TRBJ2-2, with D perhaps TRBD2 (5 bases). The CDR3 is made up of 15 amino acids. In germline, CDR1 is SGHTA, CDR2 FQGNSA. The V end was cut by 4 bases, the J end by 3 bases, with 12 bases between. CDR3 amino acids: CASSSTGLYTGELFF. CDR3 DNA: TGTGCCAGCAGCTCGACCGGACTGTACACCGGGGAGCTGTTTTTT.

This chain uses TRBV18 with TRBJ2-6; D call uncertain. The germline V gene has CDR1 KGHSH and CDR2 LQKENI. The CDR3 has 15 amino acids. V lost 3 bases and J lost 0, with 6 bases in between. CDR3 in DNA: TGTGCCAGCTCACCTCCCGTCTCTGGGGCCAACGTCCTGACTTTC. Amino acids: CASSPPVSGANVLTF. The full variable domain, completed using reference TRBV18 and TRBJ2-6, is NAGVMQNPRHLVRRRGQEARLRCSPMKGHSHVYWYRQLPEEGLKFMVYLQKENIIDESGMPKERFSAEFPKEGPSILRIQQVVRGDSAAYFCASSPPVSGANVLTFGAGSRLTVL.

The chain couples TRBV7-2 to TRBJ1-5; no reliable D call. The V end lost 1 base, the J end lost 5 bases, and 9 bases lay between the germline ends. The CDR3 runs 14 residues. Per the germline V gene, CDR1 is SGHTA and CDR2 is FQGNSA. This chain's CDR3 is CASSLGSFDQPQHF. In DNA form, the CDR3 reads TGTGCCAGCAGCTTAGGAAGCTTCGATCAGCCCCAGCATTTT. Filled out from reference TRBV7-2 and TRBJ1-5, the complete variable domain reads GAGVSQSPSNKVTEKGKDVELRCDPISGHTALYWYRQSLGQGLEFLIYFQGNSAPDKSGLPSDRFSAERTGGSVSTLTIQRTQQEDSAVYLCASSLGSFDQPQHFGDGTRLSIL.

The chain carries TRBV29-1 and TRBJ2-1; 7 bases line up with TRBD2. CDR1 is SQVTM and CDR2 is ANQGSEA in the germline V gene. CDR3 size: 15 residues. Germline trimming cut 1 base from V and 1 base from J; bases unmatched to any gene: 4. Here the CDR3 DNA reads TGCAGCGTTGAAGGGGCGGGGGATTCCTACAATGAGCAGTTCTTC. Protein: CSVEGAGDSYNEQFF.

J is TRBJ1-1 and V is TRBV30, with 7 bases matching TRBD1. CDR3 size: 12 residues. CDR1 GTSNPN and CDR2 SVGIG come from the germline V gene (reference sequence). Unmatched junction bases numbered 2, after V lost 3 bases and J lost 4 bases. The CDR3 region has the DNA TGTGCCTGGAGACAGGGGAGCACTGAAGCTTTCTTT. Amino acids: CAWRQGSTEAFF.

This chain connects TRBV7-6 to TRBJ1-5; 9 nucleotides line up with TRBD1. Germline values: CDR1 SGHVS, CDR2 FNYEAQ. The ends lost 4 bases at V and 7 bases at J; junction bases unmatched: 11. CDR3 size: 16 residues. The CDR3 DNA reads TGTGCCAGCAGCTCCCGTACGGGACAGGGCCGGCAGCCCCAGCATTTT. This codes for CASSSRTGQGRQPQHF.

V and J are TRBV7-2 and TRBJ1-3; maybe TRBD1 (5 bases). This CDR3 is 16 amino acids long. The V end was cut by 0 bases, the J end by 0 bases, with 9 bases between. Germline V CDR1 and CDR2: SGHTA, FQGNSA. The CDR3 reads CASSLAGRGSGNTIYF. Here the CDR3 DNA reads TGTGCCAGCAGCTTAGCGGGGCGGGGCTCTGGAAACACCATATATTTT.

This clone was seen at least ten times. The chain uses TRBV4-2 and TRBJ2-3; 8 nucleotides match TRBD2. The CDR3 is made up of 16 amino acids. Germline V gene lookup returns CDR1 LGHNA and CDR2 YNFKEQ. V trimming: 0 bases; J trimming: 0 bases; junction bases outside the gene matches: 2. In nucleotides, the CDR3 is TGTGCCAGCAGCCAAGAGGCTAGCGGGAGCACAGATACGCAGTATTTT. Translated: CASSQEASGSTDTQYF.

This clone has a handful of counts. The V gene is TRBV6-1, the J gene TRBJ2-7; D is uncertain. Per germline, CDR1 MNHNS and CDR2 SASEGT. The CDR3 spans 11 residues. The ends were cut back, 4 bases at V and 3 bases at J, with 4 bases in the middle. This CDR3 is CASSALYEQYF. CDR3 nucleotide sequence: TGTGCCAGCAGTGCCCTCTACGAGCAGTACTTC.

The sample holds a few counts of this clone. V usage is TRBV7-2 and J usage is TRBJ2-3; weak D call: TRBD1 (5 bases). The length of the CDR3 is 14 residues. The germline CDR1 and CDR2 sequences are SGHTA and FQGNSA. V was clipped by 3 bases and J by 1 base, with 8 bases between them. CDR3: CASSFDSGTDTQYF. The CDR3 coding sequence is TGTGCCAGCAGCTTCGACAGCGGCACAGATACGCAGTATTTT.

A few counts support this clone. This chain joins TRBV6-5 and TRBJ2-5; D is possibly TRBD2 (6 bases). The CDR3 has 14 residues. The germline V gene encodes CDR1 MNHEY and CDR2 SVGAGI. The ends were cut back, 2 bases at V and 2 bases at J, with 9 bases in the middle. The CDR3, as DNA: TGTGCCAGCAGTTACGCCGCGGGACAAGAGACCCAGTACTTC. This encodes CASSYAAGQETQYF.

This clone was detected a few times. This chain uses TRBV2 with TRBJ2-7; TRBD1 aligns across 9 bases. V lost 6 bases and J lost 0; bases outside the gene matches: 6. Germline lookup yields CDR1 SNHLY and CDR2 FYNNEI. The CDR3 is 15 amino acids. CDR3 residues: CASRLVGQGSYEQYF. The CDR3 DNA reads TGTGCCAGCAGGCTCGTGGGACAGGGCTCCTACGAGCAGTACTTC.

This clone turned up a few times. In nucleotides, the CDR3 is TGTGCCTGGAGTGCGGGGAACCATCAGCCCCAGCATTTT. It specifies CAWSAGNHQPQHF. This chain joins TRBV30 and TRBJ1-5; D ambiguous. Trimming stripped 1 base from V and 5 bases from J, with 9 bases between. Germline CDR1 reads GTSNPN; CDR2 reads SVGIG (reference sequence). This CDR3 has 13 amino acids.

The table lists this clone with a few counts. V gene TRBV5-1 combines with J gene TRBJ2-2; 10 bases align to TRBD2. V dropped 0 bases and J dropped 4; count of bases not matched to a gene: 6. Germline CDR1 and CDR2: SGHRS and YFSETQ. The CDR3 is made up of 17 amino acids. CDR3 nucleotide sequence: TGCGCCAGCAGCTTGGGATTAGCGGGGGGATCCACCGGGGAGCTGTTTTTT. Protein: CASSLGLAGGSTGELFF.

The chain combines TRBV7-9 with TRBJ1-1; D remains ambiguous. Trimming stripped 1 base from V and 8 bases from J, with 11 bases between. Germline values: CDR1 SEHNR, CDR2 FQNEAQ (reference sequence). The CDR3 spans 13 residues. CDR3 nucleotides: TGTGCCAGCAGCTTAGAAGCCGGCGGGGAAGCTTTCTTT. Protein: CASSLEAGGEAFF.

As DNA, the CDR3 is TGCGCCAGCACCCGGCGGCAGACGAACACCGGGGAGCTGTTTTTT. Translation: CASTRRQTNTGELFF. The V call is TRBV5-1, the J call TRBJ2-2; D ambiguous. Germline V gene lookup returns CDR1 SGHRS and CDR2 YFSETQ. This CDR3 has 15 amino acids. V lost 6 bases, J lost 0 bases, and 12 bases lay in between.

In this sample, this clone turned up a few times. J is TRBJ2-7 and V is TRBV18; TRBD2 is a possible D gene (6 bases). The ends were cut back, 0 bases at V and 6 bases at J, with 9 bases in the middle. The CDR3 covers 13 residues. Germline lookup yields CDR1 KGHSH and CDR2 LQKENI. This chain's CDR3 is CASSPPLSGEQYF. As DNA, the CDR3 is TGTGCCAGCTCACCACCGCTTAGCGGCGAGCAGTACTTC. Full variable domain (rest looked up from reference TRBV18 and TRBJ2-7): NAGVMQNPRHLVRRRGQEARLRCSPMKGHSHVYWYRQLPEEGLKFMVYLQKENIIDESGMPKERFSAEFPKEGPSILRIQQVVRGDSAAYFCASSPPLSGEQYFGPGTRLTVT.

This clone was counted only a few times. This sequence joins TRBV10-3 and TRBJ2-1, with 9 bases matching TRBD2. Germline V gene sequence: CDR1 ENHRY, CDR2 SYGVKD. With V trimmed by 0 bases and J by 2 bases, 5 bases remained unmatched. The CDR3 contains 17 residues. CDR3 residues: CAISESSGRGTYNEQFF. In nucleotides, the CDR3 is TGTGCCATCAGTGAGTCTAGCGGGAGAGGTACCTACAATGAGCAGTTCTTC.

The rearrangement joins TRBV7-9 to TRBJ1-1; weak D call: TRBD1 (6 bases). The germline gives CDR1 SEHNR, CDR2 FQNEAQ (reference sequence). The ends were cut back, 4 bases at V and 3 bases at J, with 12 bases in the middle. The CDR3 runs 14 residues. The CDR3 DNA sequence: TGTGCCAGCAGCTCCGTGGGGGCGCACACTGAAGCTTTCTTT. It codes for CASSSVGAHTEAFF. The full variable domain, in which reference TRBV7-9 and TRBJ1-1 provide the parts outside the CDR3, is DTGVSQNPRHKITKRGQNVTFRCDPISEHNRLYWYRQTLGQGPEFLTYFQNEAQLEKSRLLSDRFSAERPKGSFSTLEIQRTEQGDSAMYLCASSSVGAHTEAFFGQGTRLTVV.

The CDR3, as DNA: TGTGCCAGCAGTTACGACAGGGGAACCCACGAGCAGTACTTC. This gives the protein CASSYDRGTHEQYF. This chain joins TRBV6-5 and TRBJ2-7; 8 bases map to TRBD1. This CDR3 region has 14 residues. J gave up 5 bases and V 2 bases, and 5 bases lay outside the gene matches. Germline CDR1 reads MNHEY; CDR2 reads SVGAGI.

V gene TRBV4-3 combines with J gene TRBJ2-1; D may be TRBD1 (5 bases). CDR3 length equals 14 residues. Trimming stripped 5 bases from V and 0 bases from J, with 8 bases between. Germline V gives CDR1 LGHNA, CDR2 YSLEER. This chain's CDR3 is CASSIQGSYNEQFF. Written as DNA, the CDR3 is TGCGCCAGCAGCATTCAGGGCTCCTACAATGAGCAGTTCTTC.

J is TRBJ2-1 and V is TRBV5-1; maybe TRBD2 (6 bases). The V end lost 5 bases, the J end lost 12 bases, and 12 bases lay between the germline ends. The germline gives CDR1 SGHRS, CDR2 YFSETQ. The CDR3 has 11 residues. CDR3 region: CASRETGRQFF. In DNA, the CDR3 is TGCGCCAGCAGAGAAACCGGGAGGCAGTTCTTC. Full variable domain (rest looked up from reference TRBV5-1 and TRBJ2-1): KAGVTQTPRYLIKTRGQQVTLSCSPISGHRSVSWYQQTPGQGLQFLFEYFSETQRNKGNFPGRFSGRQFSNSRSEMNVSTLELGDSALYLCASRETGRQFFGPGTRLTVL.

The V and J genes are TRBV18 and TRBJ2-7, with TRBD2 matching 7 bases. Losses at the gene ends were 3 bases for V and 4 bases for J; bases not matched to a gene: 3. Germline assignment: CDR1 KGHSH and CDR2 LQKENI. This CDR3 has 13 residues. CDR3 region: CASSPGGSYEQYF. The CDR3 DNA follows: TGTGCCAGCTCACCGGGGGGGTCTTACGAGCAGTACTTC.

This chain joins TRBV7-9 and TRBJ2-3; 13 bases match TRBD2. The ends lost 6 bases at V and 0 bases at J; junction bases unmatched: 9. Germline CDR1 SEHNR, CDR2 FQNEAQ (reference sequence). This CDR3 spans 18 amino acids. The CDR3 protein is CASRLPGLAGRSTDTQYF. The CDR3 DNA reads TGTGCCAGCAGGCTACCGGGACTAGCGGGGAGGAGCACAGATACGCAGTATTTT.